The entry below gives a single TCR beta chain sequence along with its context. Its specific antigen is unknown. Base quality data are lacking; no much larger clone is found one base away. In total, 666 healthy bone marrow donors made up the cohort. At the time of sampling, every cohort member was nominally healthy, though immune exposures that went unrecorded were likely present. The donor was CMV seronegative and was included in the group of 352 seronegative cohort members. Every donor gave a peripheral blood sample, and the peripheral blood mononuclear cells from that sample were used for TCR beta sequencing. Genomic DNA was extracted from the blood cell samples with the Qiagen DNeasy Blood Extraction Kit. The data stem from a study of cytomegalovirus exposure and HLA in healthy donors (dated by TCRdb to 2017 to 2019). At the level of the whole study: An earlier analysis of approximately 640 of the donors reported approximately 290 Gb of sequence data and around 110 million unique TCR beta sequences from approximately 180 million T cells. Several DR-DQ haplotypes were treated as single units for association and clustering because of strong linkage in the cohort. To predict cytomegalovirus infection status, the study brought together high-throughput TCR immunosequencing, statistical association of individual TCRs with disease status, and machine learning. The aim of the study was to test whether cataloging public T cell receptors could identify signatures of past pathogen exposure. Typing coverage varied by locus: roughly 629-640 donors for A, B, C, DRB1 and DQB1; more than 500 for DQA1; about 590 for DPA1; around 490 for DPB1. Rather than using new phenotypic data, the later analysis identified candidate immune exposures from TCR beta sequences and from how often those sequences occurred across donors. All discovery cohort repertoires had been generated on a single sequencing platform. Along with the roughly 670-subject first cohort, a separate validation cohort of over a hundred different subjects was used. To decide whether each TCR beta V gene segment behaved as functional or pseudogenic, an earlier analysis of some 600 of the donors relied on high-throughput TCR beta sequencing. In a later analysis, previously published TCR beta repertoires from several hundred donors were re-analyzed and high-resolution HLA genotyping was added so that TCR occurrence patterns could be studied. On average, around 200,000 unique TCR beta nucleotide sequences were sequenced per donor among 398 genotyped donors of the cohort, with roughly 18% of those sequences being non-productive. Class I and class II HLA loci were covered by the typing at four-digit resolution. Genome-wide SNP genotypes for about 65% of the roughly 670 donors were used in a later genetic analysis, which treated that subset as a discovery cohort. The study profiled the T cell repertoires of about 720 subjects by immunosequencing and related them to cytomegalovirus serostatus. The genetic ancestry cluster associated with self-reported Caucasian donors included 81% of the approximately 400 genotyped donors. An early release that covered some 630 HLA-typed donors contained 300 to 350 gigabases of sequencing data and roughly 84 million unique TCR sequences. Donor age, sex, ethnicity and CMV serostatus were collected together with the repertoire data.

The CDR3 goes from the cysteine to the phenylalanine over 14 residues. Only CDR3 DNA remains: 42 bases, in frame from the first base. The trim is 4 bases for V and 5 bases for J, with a gap of 9 bases between the germline ends. CDR1 and CDR2 were assigned from the germline V gene as SNHLY and FYNNEI. Overall study outcomes, separate from this receptor: The sequencing pipeline was judged likely to have produced a cluster of highly shared sequence variants as a technical artifact. When HLA alleles, especially DR and DQ, strongly co-occurred, attributing TCR associations to individual alleles was difficult. Most TCR sequences were observed very rarely across donors, whereas some public TCRs were present in many individuals. In the study, about 150 TCR beta chains were listed as associated with cytomegalovirus. In this cohort, only TCR beta chains were sequenced, and detectable features were limited by the absence of alpha or paired-chain data. According to a later genetic analysis, donors in an Asian-associated ancestry cluster had fewer N-insertions in productive TCRs than the roughly 670-donor mean. In a later genetic analysis, a missense DCLRE1C variant was associated with V-gene and J-gene trimming of TCR beta chains, and the association was replicated in an independent cohort. Linkage disequilibrium might explain the correlated functional status among segregating V segments, but an unknown experimental factor could not be ruled out. Broadly in line with IMGT annotations, most TCR beta V segments showed up in productive rearrangements about 90% or about 30% of the time in an earlier analysis of around 550 of the donors. In a later analysis, several top co-occurrence clusters were reported to appear linked to parvovirus B19, influenza, CMV and Epstein-Barr virus. A further reported finding was that TCR beta sequences accurately predicted the HLA-A and HLA-B alleles for most subjects in the first cohort. The classifier was reported to diagnose cytomegalovirus status with high specificity and sensitivity in both the original cohort and the validation cohort. Compared with equally common non-associated chains, HLA-associated TCR beta chains in a later analysis were more clonally expanded and had lower generation probabilities. Because counts were too low, about 18 rarely observed V segments, including chromosome 9 orphons, were left out of the earlier analysis of 587 of the donors. Roughly uniform sequencing depth across donors was assumed in presence/absence analyses, although this assumption may not hold. At a false discovery rate of 0.05, a later analysis linked fewer than 20,000 TCR beta sequences to specific HLA alleles. According to a later analysis, most CMV-associated TCR beta chains appeared to be HLA-restricted, and the HLA associations seemed to be driven largely by CMV exposure. In a later analysis, TCR association rates were found to vary across HLA loci, with the most associated TCRs seen for DRB1 alleles and the fewest for HLA-C alleles. The only immune exposure information available for the cohort was CMV serostatus. The authors suggested that the approach could potentially be extended to other disease states and immunological phenotypes. Because HLA typing was missing for some donors at each locus, association tests included only the typed subset. In vitro tests confirmed that a few of the cytomegalovirus-associated TCR beta chains recognize cytomegalovirus antigens. Because the 87-base-pair reads could not distinguish some IMGT-functional V segments, including TRBV6-2 and TRBV6-3, those segments were excluded.

Library preparation used the immunoSEQ multiplex PCR assay. For the multiplex PCR, a mixture combining 60 forward primers for TCR Vbeta segments and 13 reverse primers for TCR Jbeta segments was used. The CDR3 region of rearranged TCR beta genes was amplified from genomic DNA with a multiplex PCR assay. The Illumina HiSeq System was used to sequence the amplified TCR beta libraries as 87-base-pair reads. As for the original processing: In a later analysis, 77 million or so unique TCR beta chains were counted across the 500 to 850 repertoires, and approximately 11 million of these chains were shared by at least two donors. Raw reads were error-corrected and collapsed into unique sequences by a nearest-neighbor algorithm in which closely related sequences were merged to remove PCR and sequencing errors. Alignment of CDR3 sequences to IMGT reference sequences was used to assign V, D and J gene segments. For a sequence to be retained, a match of at least six nucleotides to both a V gene segment and a J gene segment was required. Rearrangements were classified as productive when the CDR3 lacked stop codons and remained in frame with V and J, and all other rearrangements were classified as non-productive. Following IMGT convention, CDR3 was defined as the stretch from the second conserved V-encoded cysteine to the conserved J-encoded phenylalanine. Sequences without an unambiguous match to a single V gene segment were excluded from the earlier analysis of about 600 of the donors. An earlier analysis of over 450 of the donors classified V segments as functional when productive rearrangements were above 56.7% and as segregating when the standard deviation between donors was above 5%. A statistical classification framework was built to diagnose cytomegalovirus status from the catalog of TCR beta chain sequences. In a later analysis, V and J genes were assigned by comparing TCR nucleotide sequences against IMGT/GENE-DB human TR gene sequences. In a later analysis, CDR3 sequences and most-parsimonious VDJ recombination scenarios were assigned using the TCRdist pipeline. In a later analysis, every TCR beta chain was defined by the combination of its CDR3 amino acid sequence and its V-gene family, and reads without a unique V-gene family were dropped. As a way to deal with suspected cross-contamination and a sequencing artifact, a later analysis dropped nearly 600 nucleotide sequences that were highly shared and had low generation probability. A later analysis calculated a clonal expansion index for each public chain from normalized within-repertoire ranks of inferred template counts. In a later analysis, generation probabilities were computed using a VDJ recombination model fitted to out-of-frame rearrangements, and the results were checked against IGoR. In a later analysis, hypergeometric tests were used to score TCR-TCR, TCR-HLA and TCR-CMV co-occurrence, with a repertoire-size bias correction applied to TCR pairs. False discovery rates were estimated in a later analysis by permuting HLA or CMV assignments 20 times. In a later analysis, co-occurring TCRs were grouped with DBSCAN, and TCRdist sequence similarity was added when clustering was performed within HLA-allele-positive subsets. Co-occurrence clustering excluded repertoires with fewer than 30,000 or more than 120,000 public chains, plus five with anomalous nucleotide sharing. Held by TCRdb, this immuneACCESS table contains in-frame sequences only and omits some clones. Under half of the omission traces to an unresolved V gene where checked; the cause of the rest is unknown. Clone size and V and J calls were adopted from that table, with D and trimming inferred from the DNA. In this sample the table shows fewer than 350,000 clones, about 90% of which occur a single time. The ten largest make up roughly 2.3% of the sample.

The specimen sequenced was PBMCs. The rearrangement combines TRBV2 with TRBJ1-6, with no confident D gene call. The sequence came from a woman aged 18-29 years in good health and CMV-seronegative. The CDR3 here reads CASSVYRDNSPLHF. The DNA is as follows: TGTGCCAGCAGTGTGTACAGAGATAATTCACCCCTCCACTTT.